The 10 T cell receptor beta chains presented below share a single source sample, sequenced in a study of blood T cell repertoires in COVID-19. TCRdb's table, derived via immunoSEQ multiplex PCR, lists solely in-frame clones and lacks some. This table holds about 180,000 clones, over 75% found once. The sample consisted of PBMCs or T cells enriched from blood (not recorded which). These receptors all come from a human donor with acute COVID-19. The donor label of this sample is uncertain.

In this sample, this clone turned up a few times. The rearrangement links TRBV7-8 to TRBJ1-1; D gene ambiguous. This CDR3 is built from 15 residues. Trimming took 2 bases from V and 5 from J, leaving 15 bases between them. CDR1 is SGHVS and CDR2 is FQNEAQ in the germline V gene. CDR3 loop: CASSLILGERTEAFF. As DNA, the CDR3 is TGTGCCAGCAGCTTAATTCTCGGGGAGAGGACTGAAGCTTTCTTT.

This chain connects TRBV5-1 to TRBJ2-3, with TRBD2 as a possible D gene (6 bases). Germline CDR1 reads SGHRS; CDR2 reads YFSETQ. Trimming took 5 bases from V and 3 from J, leaving 13 bases between them. The CDR3 has 14 amino acids. The chain's CDR3 is CASREGLKTDTQYF. The CDR3 DNA sequence: TGCGCCAGCAGGGAGGGGCTGAAGACAGATACGCAGTATTTT.

This clone showed up just a few times. CDR3 loop: CASSLLNTGELFF. The DNA for the CDR3 is TGTGCCAGCAGCTTACTGAACACCGGGGAGCTGTTTTTT. The V call is TRBV5-6, the J call TRBJ2-2; no clear D gene. Germline V gene lookup returns CDR1 SGHDT and CDR2 YYEEEE. V shed 2 bases and J shed 1 base, with 3 bases lying between them. The CDR3 is 13 amino acids. The variable domain in full, completed from reference TRBV5-6 and TRBJ2-2, reads DAGVTQSPTHLIKTRGQQVTLRCSPKSGHDTVSWYQQALGQGPQFIFQYYEEEERQRGNFPDRFSGHQFPNYSSELNVNALLLGDSALYLCASSLLNTGELFFGEGSRLTVL.

J is TRBJ1-1 and V is TRBV3-1 (or the pseudogene TRBV3-2); perhaps TRBD1 as D (5 bases). Per germline, CDR1 LGHDT and CDR2 YNNKEL (reference sequence). The CDR3 extends over 14 amino acids. The ends were cut back, 4 bases at V and 1 base at J, with 10 bases in the middle. CDR3 protein: CASSLPGGNTEAFF. The CDR3, as DNA: TGTGCCAGCAGCCTCCCCGGGGGGAACACTGAAGCTTTCTTT.

This chain connects TRBV24-1 to TRBJ2-1; TRBD2 might be the D (5 bases). The V end was cut by 3 bases, the J end by 8 bases, with 16 bases between. Germline CDR1 and CDR2: KGHDR and SFDVKD. This CDR3 comprises 15 residues. CDR3 residues: CATSDSGRRMDEQFF. CDR3 DNA: TGTGCCACCAGTGATAGCGGCAGGCGAATGGATGAGCAGTTCTTC.

This chain connects TRBV7-9 to TRBJ1-5, with TRBD1 matching over 8 bases. Germline V gene data show CDR1 as SEHNR and CDR2 as FQNEAQ (reference sequence). The CDR3 runs 16 residues. Trimming removed 5 bases from V and 4 bases from J; junction bases left unmatched: 10. Here the CDR3 reads CASSPGTGSLNQPQHF. The CDR3 DNA reads as TGTGCCAGCAGCCCCGGGACAGGTTCTCTAAATCAGCCCCAGCATTTT.

The chain is built from TRBV11-2 and TRBJ1-1; possibly TRBD1 for D (6 bases). Germline values: CDR1 SGHAT, CDR2 FQNNGV. CDR3 length: 14 residues. Trimming pared 4 bases from V and 2 bases from J, leaving 11 bases between. CDR3 sequence: CASSSVGQNTEAFF. The DNA of the CDR3 is TGTGCCAGCAGCTCCGTGGGACAAAACACTGAAGCTTTCTTT.

The chain is built from TRBV9 and TRBJ1-4; D may be TRBD1 (6 bases). Germline V gene data show CDR1 as SGDLS and CDR2 as YYNGEE. Deletions cut 0 bases from V and 8 bases from J, with 20 bases between. The CDR3 contains 17 residues. The CDR3 protein is CASSVGVGTGRREKLFF. CDR3 bases: TGTGCCAGCAGCGTAGGGGTGGGTACAGGGCGTAGAGAAAAACTGTTTTTT.

The chain's CDR3 is CASSLAMDQPQHF. CDR3 nucleotide sequence: TGTGCCAGCAGTTTAGCGATGGATCAGCCCCAGCATTTT. The chain carries TRBV27 and TRBJ1-5, with D unresolved. This CDR3 has 13 residues. Germline V gene lookup returns CDR1 MNHEY and CDR2 SMNVEV (reference sequence). Trimming took off 2 bases at V and 5 bases at J, with 7 bases between the two ends.

The gene calls are TRBV5-4 and TRBJ1-1; D is unclear. Trimming cost V 5 bases and J 3 bases, with 14 bases left between them. Germline CDR1 and CDR2: SGHNT and YYREEE (reference sequence). CDR3 length: 14 residues. The CDR3 DNA follows: TGTGCCAGCAGACGGATGGGCGGGGACACTGAAGCTTTCTTT. This sequence encodes CASRRMGGDTEAFF.